Each of the 24 T cell receptor beta chains below was sequenced from the same sample in a study of blood T cell repertoires in COVID-19. TCRdb keeps only in-frame clones here, not all; method: immunoSEQ multiplex PCR. The sample includes 150,000 to 180,000 clones, over 75% of them seen just once. Sequenced material: peripheral blood. These receptors came from a man aged 55 to 70 with COVID-19, enrolled during active disease.

The chain combines TRBV2 with TRBJ1-2, with D unresolved. CDR3 length: 15 residues. The germline V and J ends were trimmed by 2 bases and 3 bases, with 13 bases remaining between them. CDR1 and CDR2 (germline): SNHLY, FYNNEI. CDR3 DNA sequence: TGTGCCAGCAGTGAACCGCGGAAGTGGGACTATGGCTACACCTTC. Protein: CASSEPRKWDYGYTF.

The V gene is TRBV24-1, the J gene TRBJ1-1; D unclear. Per germline, CDR1 KGHDR and CDR2 SFDVKD. The CDR3 is made up of 12 amino acids. Trimming left V 9 bases short and J 1 base short, with 8 bases between. CDR3 amino acids: CATSLGNTEAFF. The DNA of the CDR3 is TGTGCCACCTCACTCGGGAACACTGAAGCTTTCTTT.

The chain joins TRBV7-2 to TRBJ1-3; the match to TRBD1 covers 11 bases. This CDR3 has 17 amino acids. The junction had 10 bases not matched to a gene; V was cut back by 5 bases and J by 4 bases. Germline assignment: CDR1 SGHTA and CDR2 FQGNSA. The CDR3 spells CASSPRTGGLLGNTIYF. Here the CDR3 DNA reads TGTGCCAGCAGCCCCCGGACAGGGGGCTTATTAGGAAACACCATATATTTT.

The chain combines TRBV6-2 or TRBV6-3 with TRBJ1-1; a possible D gene is TRBD1 (6 bases). Germline V lookup: CDR1 MNHEY, CDR2 SVGEGT. The ends were cut back, 2 bases at V and 6 bases at J, with 7 bases in the middle. This CDR3 has 12 amino acids. The CDR3 spells CASSYRQAEAFF. The CDR3 DNA reads TGTGCCAGCAGTTACCGACAGGCTGAAGCTTTCTTT.

The chain is built from TRBV7-2 and TRBJ1-5; D is possibly TRBD1 (6 bases). Trimming removed 1 base at V and 11 bases at J, with 9 bases between. CDR3 length: 12 amino acids. CDR1 is SGHTA and CDR2 is FQGNSA in the germline V gene. The CDR3 DNA sequence: TGTGCCAGCAGCTTAGACAGGGACACCCAGCATTTT. Translated: CASSLDRDTQHF.

The CDR3 loop is CASSDPGHLAFF. The CDR3 DNA reads TGTGCCAGCAGTGACCCGGGACACCTAGCTTTCTTT. The V call is TRBV6-6, the J call TRBJ1-1; possibly TRBD1 for D (6 bases). Between the trimmed V and J ends, which lost 5 bases and 10 bases, there was a span of 14 bases. This CDR3 contains 12 residues. The germline V gene has CDR1 MNHNY and CDR2 SVGAGI (reference sequence).

The chain links TRBV6-5 to TRBJ1-1; perhaps TRBD1 as D (5 bases). Trimming shortened V by 2 bases and J by 0 bases, and 13 bases separated the two germline ends. Germline V gene lookup returns CDR1 MNHEY and CDR2 SVGAGI. The length of the CDR3 is 16 residues. The CDR3 loop reads CASSYGAGYLNTEAFF. In DNA, the CDR3 is TGTGCCAGCAGTTACGGGGCGGGATACCTGAACACTGAAGCTTTCTTT.

V is TRBV5-5 and J is TRBJ1-2; TRBD1 matches at 8 bases. This CDR3 spans 13 amino acids. Germline V gene sequence: CDR1 SGHKS, CDR2 YYEKEE (reference sequence). V was pared by 0 bases and J by 7 bases, with 2 bases of the junction left unmatched. The CDR3 here is CASSLAGGGGYTF. The CDR3 DNA reads TGTGCCAGCAGCTTGGCAGGGGGCGGTGGCTACACCTTC.

The genes are TRBV9 and TRBJ1-1; D gene uncertain. Germline values: CDR1 SGDLS, CDR2 YYNGEE. The V gene lost 2 bases and the J gene lost 4 bases, with 12 bases spanning the gap. The CDR3 has 14 residues. CDR3 sequence reads: CASSVVGAGTEAFF. The CDR3 DNA is TGTGCCAGCAGCGTTGTGGGAGCCGGCACTGAAGCTTTCTTT.

The chain uses TRBV19 and TRBJ1-3; D is perhaps TRBD1 (6 bases). CDR1 is LNHDA, CDR2 SQIVND, per germline (reference sequence). The V end lost 5 bases, the J end lost 0 bases, and 11 bases lay between the germline ends. The CDR3 runs to 15 residues. The CDR3 nucleotides read TGTGCCAGTAGTTCGCAGGGGAACTCTGGAAACACCATATATTTT. This translates into CASSSQGNSGNTIYF. The whole variable domain, filled in from reference TRBV19 and TRBJ1-3, reads DGGITQSPKYLFRKEGQNVTLSCEQNLNHDAMYWYRQDPGQGLRLIYYSQIVNDFQKGDIAEGYSVSREKKESFPLTVTSAQKNPTAFYLCASSSQGNSGNTIYFGEGSWLTVV.

The CDR3 DNA follows: TGTGCCAGCTCACTGGACACTCCTGTTACGCAGTATTTT. It translates to CASSLDTPVTQYF. V and J are TRBV18 and TRBJ2-3; maybe TRBD1 (5 bases). CDR1 is KGHSH and CDR2 is LQKENI in the germline V gene. The V gene lost 4 bases and the J gene lost 8 bases, with 13 bases spanning the gap. CDR3 length equals 13 residues.

This chain connects TRBV4-1 to TRBJ1-6; D gene uncertain. Germline CDR1 is MGHRA and CDR2 is YSYEKL. Deletions cut 4 bases from V and 2 bases from J, with 9 bases between. The CDR3 runs 15 residues. CDR3 protein: CASSLTVTYNSPLHF. The DNA for the CDR3 is TGCGCCAGCAGCCTCACAGTGACCTATAATTCACCCCTCCACTTT.

The chain carries TRBV6-6 and TRBJ1-5, with unresolved D. This CDR3 comprises 13 residues. Germline V gene sequence: CDR1 MNHNY, CDR2 SVGAGI (reference sequence). V gave up 8 bases and J gave up 0 bases, with 8 bases separating them. CDR3 bases: TGTGCCAGCTCGGGAGGTAGCAATCAGCCCCAGCATTTT. Translated, it gives CASSGGSNQPQHF.

The chain uses TRBV27 and TRBJ2-7; 9 nucleotides agree with TRBD1. Germline assignment: CDR1 MNHEY and CDR2 SMNVEV (reference sequence). J gave up 3 bases and V 3 bases, and 6 bases lay outside the gene matches. The CDR3 has 15 amino acids. CDR3 coding DNA: TGTGCCAGCAGTTTTACCGGGACAGGGATCTACGAGCAGTACTTC. Translating gives CASSFTGTGIYEQYF.

The genes are TRBV27 and TRBJ2-3; D is possibly TRBD2 (6 bases). V lost 6 bases to trimming and J lost 0 bases, with 10 bases between them. This CDR3 is 14 amino acids long. CDR1 MNHEY and CDR2 SMNVEV come from the germline V gene (reference sequence). The CDR3 loop is CASRRGSSTDTQYF. DNA for the CDR3: TGTGCCAGCAGACGGGGGTCTAGCACAGATACGCAGTATTTT.

CDR3 bases: TGTGCCAGCAGCCAAGAGGGGCCTCTAGCGGGAGGTCCCTCCTACGAGCAGTACTTC. It yields the protein CASSQEGPLAGGPSYEQYF. The V and J genes are TRBV3-1 (or the pseudogene TRBV3-2) and TRBJ2-7; 11 nucleotides line up with TRBD2. There are 19 residues in the CDR3. The V gene's germline CDR1 is LGHDT and CDR2 YNNKEL (reference sequence). V trimming: 0 bases; J trimming: 0 bases; junction bases outside the gene matches: 10.

This sequence joins TRBV6-5 and TRBJ2-1; D is perhaps TRBD2 (7 bases). The CDR3 length is 15 residues. Trimming cost V 6 bases and J 9 bases, with 21 bases left between them. Looked up from germline, CDR1 is MNHEY and CDR2 is SVGAGI. Here the CDR3 reads CASSPTGRVASEQFF. The CDR3 DNA sequence: TGTGCCAGCAGCCCCACAGGGAGGGTAGCTAGTGAGCAGTTCTTC.

The chain carries TRBV7-9 and TRBJ1-6; TRBD1 agrees at 7 bases. The CDR3 totals 15 residues. J was trimmed by 5 bases and V by 6 bases; bases with no gene match: 7. The germline V gene encodes CDR1 SEHNR and CDR2 FQNEAQ (reference sequence). CDR3 sequence reads: CASRGPGQHNSPLHF. The CDR3, as DNA: TGTGCCAGCAGGGGTCCGGGACAGCATAATTCACCCCTCCACTTT.

The rearrangement uses TRBV30 and TRBJ2-1; tentative D call: TRBD2 (5 bases). The ends were cut back, 0 bases at V and 0 bases at J, with 18 bases in the middle. This CDR3 is built from 18 residues. The germline V gene has CDR1 GTSNPN and CDR2 SVGIG (reference sequence). The CDR3 DNA sequence: TGTGCCTGGAGTGTACAAGGGCCTAGCCGGACCTCCTACAATGAGCAGTTCTTC. This encodes CAWSVQGPSRTSYNEQFF.

In DNA form, the CDR3 reads TGTGCCAGTAGTATGGGGTCTAGCGGGGGGGTGGATACGCAGTATTTT. Its protein product is CASSMGSSGGVDTQYF. The genes are TRBV19 and TRBJ2-3; 12 bases are shared with TRBD2. The CDR3 consists of 16 residues. CDR1 is LNHDA, CDR2 SQIVND, per germline (reference sequence). J lost 6 bases, V lost 3 bases, and 7 bases had no gene match.

This chain links TRBV9 with TRBJ1-3; 11 bases are shared with TRBD1. With 4 bases clipped from V and 4 bases from J, the junction kept 7 bases outside the gene matches. Germline assignment: CDR1 SGDLS and CDR2 YYNGEE. The CDR3 covers 16 residues. The CDR3 is CASSTWDRGLGNTIYF. The CDR3 coding sequence is TGTGCCAGCAGCACCTGGGACAGGGGGTTGGGAAACACCATATATTTT.

J is TRBJ1-5 and V is TRBV12-3 or TRBV12-4, with D uncertain. The length of the CDR3 is 11 residues. Trimming stripped 5 bases from V and 11 bases from J, with 10 bases between. The CDR3 here is CASSNALAQHF. The CDR3 DNA reads as TGTGCCAGCAGTAACGCCCTAGCCCAGCATTTT.

The chain couples TRBV11-3 to TRBJ2-1; D not certain. Germline CDR1 and CDR2: SGHNT and YENEEA. V lost 1 base, J lost 4 bases, and 11 bases lay in between. CDR3 length: 15 amino acids. CDR3 amino acids: CASSLGGVSYNEQFF. Here the CDR3 DNA reads TGTGCCAGCAGCTTAGGAGGAGTCTCATACAATGAGCAGTTCTTC.

The chain combines TRBV18 with TRBJ2-2, with 7 bases identical to TRBD1. The germline CDR1 and CDR2 sequences are KGHSH and LQKENI. This CDR3 is built from 16 residues. V lost 0 bases, J lost 7 bases, and 8 bases stayed unmatched. The CDR3 sequence: CASSPPETGEGGELFF. DNA of the CDR3: TGTGCCAGCTCACCACCAGAAACAGGGGAAGGCGGGGAGCTGTTTTTT.